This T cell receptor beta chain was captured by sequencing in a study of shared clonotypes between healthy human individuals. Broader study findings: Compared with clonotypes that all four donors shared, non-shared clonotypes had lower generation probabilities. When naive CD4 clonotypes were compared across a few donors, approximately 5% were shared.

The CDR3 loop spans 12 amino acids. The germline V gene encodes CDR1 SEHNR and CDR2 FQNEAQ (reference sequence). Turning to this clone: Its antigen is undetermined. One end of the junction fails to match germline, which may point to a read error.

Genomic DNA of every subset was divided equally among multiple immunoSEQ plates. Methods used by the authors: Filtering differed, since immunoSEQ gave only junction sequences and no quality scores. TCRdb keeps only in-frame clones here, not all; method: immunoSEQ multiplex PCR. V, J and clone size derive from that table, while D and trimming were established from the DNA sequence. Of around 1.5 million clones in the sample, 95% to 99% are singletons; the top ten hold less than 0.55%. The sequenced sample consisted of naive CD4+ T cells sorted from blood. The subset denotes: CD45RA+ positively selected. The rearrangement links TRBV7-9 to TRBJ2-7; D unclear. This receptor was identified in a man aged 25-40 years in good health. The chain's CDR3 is CASSLVEAPRQF. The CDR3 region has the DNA TGTGCCAGCAGCTTAGTCGAGGCTCCCAGGCAATTC.